This entry lists 18 T cell receptor beta chains sequenced from one sample in a study of blood T cell repertoires in COVID-19. Clones were read by immunoSEQ multiplex PCR, and TCRdb kept only the in-frame ones, dropping some. The sample consists of some 70,000 clones, about 80% of them appearing once. The sequenced sample consisted of peripheral blood. The receptors were sampled from a man of 80 years or more with acute or convalescent COVID-19.

This chain connects TRBV19 to TRBJ1-5, with D possibly being TRBD1 (5 bases). With 5 bases removed from V and 0 bases from J, the gap between germline ends came to 14 bases. This CDR3 is 16 amino acids long. The germline V gene encodes CDR1 LNHDA and CDR2 SQIVND (reference sequence). The chain's CDR3 is CASSVDSSYSNQPQHF. The CDR3 DNA reads TGTGCCAGTAGTGTTGACAGCAGTTATAGCAATCAGCCCCAGCATTTT.

The V and J genes are TRBV19 and TRBJ2-3; TRBD2 might be the D (6 bases). V lost 4 bases, J lost 1 base, and 15 bases lay in between. Per the germline V gene, CDR1 is LNHDA and CDR2 is SQIVND (reference sequence). The CDR3 is 16 residues long. Here the CDR3 DNA reads TGTGCCAGTAGTACCAAGTGGCGGGGAGGCACAGATACGCAGTATTTT. Protein: CASSTKWRGGTDTQYF.

V usage is TRBV7-2 and J usage is TRBJ2-2, with D tentatively TRBD1 (5 bases). This CDR3 comprises 16 residues. The germline V and J ends were trimmed by 3 bases and 3 bases, with 14 bases remaining between them. CDR1 and CDR2 (germline): SGHTA, FQGNSA. The CDR3 protein is CASSFGHQDHTGELFF. CDR3 bases: TGTGCCAGCAGCTTCGGACACCAAGACCACACCGGGGAGCTGTTTTTT.

The V call is TRBV7-2, the J call TRBJ1-5; weak D call: TRBD1 (6 bases). The CDR3 contains 16 residues. The germline gives CDR1 SGHTA, CDR2 FQGNSA. V gave up 5 bases and J gave up 3 bases, with 17 bases separating them. This CDR3 reads CASSPWAGGSNQPQHF. CDR3 sequence (DNA): TGTGCCAGCAGCCCGTGGGCGGGGGGCTCCAATCAGCCCCAGCATTTT.

CDR3 region: CASSSQTGRNSPLHF. The CDR3 nucleotides are TGTGCCAGCAGTTCCCAGACAGGGAGGAATTCACCCCTCCACTTT. V is TRBV2 and J is TRBJ1-6; 7 bases are a match to TRBD1. Germline V gene lookup returns CDR1 SNHLY and CDR2 FYNNEI. The CDR3 sequence is 15 residues long. V dropped 5 bases and J dropped 7; count of bases not matched to a gene: 8.

The rearrangement joins TRBV5-4 to TRBJ2-7; possible D gene TRBD1, 6 bases. Per germline, CDR1 SGHNT and CDR2 YYREEE (reference sequence). The V end was cut by 3 bases, the J end by 0 bases, with 13 bases between. This CDR3 spans 15 amino acids. The CDR3 protein is CASSSRQGTSYEQYF. The CDR3 DNA follows: TGTGCCAGCAGCTCACGTCAGGGGACCTCCTACGAGCAGTACTTC.

This rearrangement joins TRBV4-3 to TRBJ1-4, with TRBD1 matching 7 bases. The germline gives CDR1 LGHNA, CDR2 YSLEER. V lost 1 base, J lost 7 bases, and 9 bases stayed unmatched. The CDR3 sequence is 16 residues long. CDR3 nucleotides: TGCGCCAGCAGCCAAGTGATAACAGGGGTGGGTGAAAAACTGTTTTTT. It translates to CASSQVITGVGEKLFF.

CDR3 sequence reads: CASSYSGESGEQFF. As DNA, the CDR3 is TGTGCCAGCAGTTACTCAGGAGAGTCTGGTGAGCAGTTCTTC. The genes are TRBV6-2 or TRBV6-3 and TRBJ2-1; no definite D call. There are 14 residues in the CDR3. The germline V gene has CDR1 MNHEY and CDR2 SVGEGT. V shed 0 bases and J shed 9 bases, with 12 bases lying between them.

The CDR3, as DNA: TGTGCCAGCAGTGTTACCGCCGGGAGCCCCCCCACTGAAGCTTTCTTT. This translates into CASSVTAGSPPTEAFF. The rearrangement joins TRBV6-6 to TRBJ1-1; the D is unclear. V was clipped by 5 bases and J by 4 bases, with 20 bases between them. There are 16 residues in the CDR3. In germline, CDR1 is MNHNY, CDR2 SVGAGI (reference sequence).

The rearrangement links TRBV6-2 or TRBV6-3 to TRBJ2-5, with a tentative D call TRBD2 (6 bases). This CDR3 region has 15 residues. V gave up 2 bases and J gave up 5 bases, with 15 bases separating them. Germline CDR1 and CDR2: MNHEY and SVGEGT. The CDR3 region is CASSYGGTGGETQYF. The CDR3 coding sequence is TGTGCCAGCAGTTACGGAGGCACTGGGGGGGAGACCCAGTACTTC.

The chain recombines TRBV27 with TRBJ1-2, with D perhaps TRBD1 (5 bases). This CDR3 has 14 amino acids. V was trimmed by 3 bases and J by 3 bases, leaving 11 bases between them. In germline, CDR1 is MNHEY, CDR2 SMNVEV (reference sequence). The CDR3: CASSFGGADYGYTF. CDR3 DNA sequence: TGTGCCAGCAGTTTTGGAGGGGCTGACTATGGCTACACCTTC.

On this clone itself: Other DNA sequences of this sample code for an identical CDR3. V gene TRBV9 combines with J gene TRBJ2-2; TRBD1 matches 12 bases. The germline CDR1 and CDR2 sequences are SGDLS and YYNGEE. The length of the CDR3 is 16 residues. V was pared by 2 bases and J by 2 bases, with 1 base of the junction left unmatched. The CDR3 DNA reads TGTGCCAGCAGCGTGGGACAGGGGGCCAACACCGGGGAGCTGTTTTTT. Protein: CASSVGQGANTGELFF.

The genes are TRBV6-2 or TRBV6-3 and TRBJ1-2; D is ambiguous. The CDR3 loop spans 18 amino acids. The germline V and J ends were trimmed by 6 bases and 3 bases, with 26 bases remaining between them. CDR1 is MNHEY and CDR2 is SVGEGT in the germline V gene. Here the CDR3 DNA reads TGTGCCAGCAGCCTCAGCCTGGTTAGAGACACCCAAGACTATGGCTACACCTTC. It encodes CASSLSLVRDTQDYGYTF.

J is TRBJ2-3 and V is TRBV4-3; D might be TRBD2 (5 bases). Germline CDR1 LGHNA, CDR2 YSLEER. The CDR3 loop spans 17 amino acids. Trimming took 0 bases from V and 0 from J, leaving 13 bases between them. DNA for the CDR3: TGCGCCAGCAGCCAAGAGTTCGGCGGCGGGAGCACAGATACGCAGTATTTT. This sequence encodes CASSQEFGGGSTDTQYF.

The J gene is TRBJ2-5, the V gene TRBV3-1 (or the pseudogene TRBV3-2); 9 nucleotides line up with TRBD2. The CDR3 spans 14 residues. V lost 3 bases, J lost 5 bases, and 4 bases stayed unmatched. The V gene's germline CDR1 is LGHDT and CDR2 YNNKEL (reference sequence). The CDR3, as DNA: TGTGCCAGCAGCCAGGACACTAGCGGGGAGACCCAGTACTTC. This sequence encodes CASSQDTSGETQYF.

The rearrangement joins TRBV19 to TRBJ1-1, with a weak D call TRBD1 (6 bases). CDR1 and CDR2 from the germline V gene are LNHDA and SQIVND (reference sequence). Trimming removed 5 bases from V and 0 bases from J, with 16 bases in between. The CDR3 length is 16 residues. CDR3 loop: CASSPDPTGMNTEAFF. The CDR3, as DNA: TGTGCCAGTAGTCCTGACCCTACAGGGATGAACACTGAAGCTTTCTTT.

The V gene is TRBV5-4, the J gene TRBJ2-7; 9 bases are shared with TRBD2. Trimming removed 0 bases from V and 6 bases from J; junction bases left unmatched: 4. Germline values: CDR1 SGHNT, CDR2 YYREEE (reference sequence). This CDR3 comprises 14 residues. The CDR3 nucleotides read TGTGCCAGCAGCTTGGGAAGCGGGAGGAGCGAGCAGTACTTC. This gives the protein CASSLGSGRSEQYF.

The gene calls are TRBV6-5 and TRBJ2-7; TRBD2 is a possible D gene (5 bases). The CDR3 length is 14 residues. CDR1 and CDR2 from the germline V gene are MNHEY and SVGAGI. V gave up 0 bases and J gave up 4 bases, with 10 bases separating them. The CDR3 DNA sequence: TGTGCCAGCAGTTACTCGAACCTAGCTTACGAGCAGTACTTC. Amino acids: CASSYSNLAYEQYF.